This T cell receptor beta chain is from a study of early T cells in non-severe SARS-CoV-2 infection. Notes on the study in general: VDJdb matching favored anti-spike CD8 responses, missing private and CD4 specificities.

Unique molecular identifiers were attached to individual cDNA molecules. A single record per CDR3 protein comes from TCRdb applying MiXCR to the 5' RACE reads. The sample has just under 45,000 distinct CDR3 sequences, about a tenth seen once. As to this clonotype: Its target is unknown.

The clonotype was recovered from an adult who was a healthcare worker with PCR-confirmed SARS-CoV-2 infection or an uninfected control (not recorded which). The sequencing input was whole blood.

The CDR3 here is CASSLAGGLYEQYF. CDR3 nucleotide sequence: TGTGCCAGCAGCTTAGCGGGTGGGTTGTACGAGCAGTACTTC. The chain has TRBV7-6 and TRBJ2-7; D ambiguous. V dropped 0 bases and J dropped 4 bases, with 10 bases sitting between them. Germline V lookup: CDR1 SGHVS, CDR2 FNYEAQ. The CDR3 spans 14 residues.